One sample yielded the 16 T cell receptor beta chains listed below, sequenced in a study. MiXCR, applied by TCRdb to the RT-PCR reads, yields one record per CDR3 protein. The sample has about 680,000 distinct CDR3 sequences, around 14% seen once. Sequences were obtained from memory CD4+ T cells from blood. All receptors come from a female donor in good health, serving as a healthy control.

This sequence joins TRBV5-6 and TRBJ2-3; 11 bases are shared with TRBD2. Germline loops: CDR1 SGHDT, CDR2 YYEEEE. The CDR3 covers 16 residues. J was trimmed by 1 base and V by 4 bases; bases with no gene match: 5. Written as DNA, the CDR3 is TGTGCCAGCAGCGGAGGGACTAGCGGACGCACAGATACGCAGTATTTT. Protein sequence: CASSGGTSGRTDTQYF.

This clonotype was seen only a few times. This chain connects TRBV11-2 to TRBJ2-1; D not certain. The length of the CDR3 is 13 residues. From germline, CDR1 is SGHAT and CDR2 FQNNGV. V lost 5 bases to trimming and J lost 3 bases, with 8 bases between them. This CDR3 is CASSLSVYNEQFF. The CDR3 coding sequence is TGTGCCAGCAGCCTATCGGTCTACAATGAGCAGTTCTTC.

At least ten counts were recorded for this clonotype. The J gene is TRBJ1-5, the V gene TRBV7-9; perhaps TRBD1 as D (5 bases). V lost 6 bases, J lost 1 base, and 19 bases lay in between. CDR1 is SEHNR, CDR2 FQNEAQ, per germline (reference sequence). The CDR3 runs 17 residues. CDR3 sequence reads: CASSLSTGRVSNQPQHF. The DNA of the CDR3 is TGTGCCAGCAGTCTATCTACGGGGCGGGTGAGCAATCAGCCCCAGCATTTT. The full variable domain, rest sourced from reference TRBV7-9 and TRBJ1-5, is DTGVSQNPRHKITKRGQNVTFRCDPISEHNRLYWYRQTLGQGPEFLTYFQNEAQLEKSRLLSDRFSAERPKGSFSTLEIQRTEQGDSAMYLCASSLSTGRVSNQPQHFGDGTRLSIL.

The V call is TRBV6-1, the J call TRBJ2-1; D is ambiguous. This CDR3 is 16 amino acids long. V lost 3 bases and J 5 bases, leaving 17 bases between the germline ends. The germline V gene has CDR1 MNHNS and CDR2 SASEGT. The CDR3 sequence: CASSESLRVVNNEQFF. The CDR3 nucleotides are TGTGCCAGCAGTGAGTCCCTACGCGTGGTAAACAATGAGCAGTTCTTC.

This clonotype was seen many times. This CDR3 reads CASSNPSGYNEQFF. The CDR3 bases are TGCGCCAGCAGTAACCCTTCGGGGTACAATGAGCAGTTCTTC. The V gene is TRBV5-1, the J gene TRBJ2-1; TRBD2 might be the D (5 bases). V lost 5 bases to trimming and J lost 4 bases, with 13 bases between them. In germline, CDR1 is SGHRS, CDR2 YFSETQ. The CDR3 runs to 14 residues.

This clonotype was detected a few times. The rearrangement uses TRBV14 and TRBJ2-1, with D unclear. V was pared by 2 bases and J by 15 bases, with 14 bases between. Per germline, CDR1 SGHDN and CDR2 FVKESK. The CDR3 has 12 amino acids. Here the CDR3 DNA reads TGTGCCAGCAGCCAATCGGCCGGGCGGAGGTTCTTC. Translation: CASSQSAGRRFF.

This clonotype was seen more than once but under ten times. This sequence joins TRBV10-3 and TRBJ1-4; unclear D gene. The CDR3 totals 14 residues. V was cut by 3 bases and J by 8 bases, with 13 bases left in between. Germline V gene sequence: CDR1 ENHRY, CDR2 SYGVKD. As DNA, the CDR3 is TGTGCCATCAGTGAAGGTCCTACTCAGGAAAAACTGTTTTTT. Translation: CAISEGPTQEKLFF.

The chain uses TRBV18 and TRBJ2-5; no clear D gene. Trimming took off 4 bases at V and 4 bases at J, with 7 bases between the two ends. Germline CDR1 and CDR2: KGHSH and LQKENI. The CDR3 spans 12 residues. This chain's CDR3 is CASSHTRETQYF. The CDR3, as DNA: TGTGCCAGCTCACATACCAGAGAGACCCAGTACTTC.

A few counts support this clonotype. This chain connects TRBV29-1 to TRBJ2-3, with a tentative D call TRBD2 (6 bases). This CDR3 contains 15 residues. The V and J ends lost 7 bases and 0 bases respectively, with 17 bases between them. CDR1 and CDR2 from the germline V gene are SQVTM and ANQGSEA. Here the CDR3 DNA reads TGCAGCGCGCGAGGGGACTCATCTAGCACAGATACGCAGTATTTT. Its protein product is CSARGDSSSTDTQYF.

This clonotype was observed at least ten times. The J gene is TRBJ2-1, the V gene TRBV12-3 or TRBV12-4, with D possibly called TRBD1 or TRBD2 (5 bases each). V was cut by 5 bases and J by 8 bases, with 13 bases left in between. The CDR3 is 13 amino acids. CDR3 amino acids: CASSGGWGHEQFF. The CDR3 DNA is TGTGCCAGCAGTGGGGGTTGGGGCCATGAGCAGTTCTTC.

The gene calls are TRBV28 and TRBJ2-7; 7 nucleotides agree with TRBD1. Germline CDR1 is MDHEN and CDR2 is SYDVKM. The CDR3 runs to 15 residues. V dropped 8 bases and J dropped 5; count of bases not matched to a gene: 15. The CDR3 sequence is CASFNNRGSGNEQYF. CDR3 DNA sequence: TGTGCCAGCTTTAATAACAGGGGTTCAGGAAACGAGCAGTACTTC.

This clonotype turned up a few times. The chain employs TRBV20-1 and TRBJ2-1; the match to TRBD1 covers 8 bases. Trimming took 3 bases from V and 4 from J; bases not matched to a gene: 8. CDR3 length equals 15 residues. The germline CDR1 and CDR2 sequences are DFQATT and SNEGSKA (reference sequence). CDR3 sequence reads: CSARFSGGLYNEQFF. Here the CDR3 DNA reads TGCAGTGCTAGGTTCTCAGGGGGCCTGTACAATGAGCAGTTCTTC.

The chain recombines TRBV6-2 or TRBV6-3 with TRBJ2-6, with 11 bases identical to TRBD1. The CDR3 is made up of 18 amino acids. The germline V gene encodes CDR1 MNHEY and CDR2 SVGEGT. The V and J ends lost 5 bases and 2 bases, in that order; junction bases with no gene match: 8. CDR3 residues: CASSAWTGGKAGANVLTF. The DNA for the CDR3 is TGTGCCAGCAGTGCCTGGACAGGGGGCAAAGCTGGGGCCAACGTCCTGACTTTC.

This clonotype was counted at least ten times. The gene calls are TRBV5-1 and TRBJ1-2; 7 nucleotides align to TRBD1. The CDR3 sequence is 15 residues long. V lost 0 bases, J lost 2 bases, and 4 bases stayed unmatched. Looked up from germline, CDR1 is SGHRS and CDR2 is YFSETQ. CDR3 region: CASSLGGQLNYGYTF. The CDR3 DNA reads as TGCGCCAGCAGCTTGGGGGGACAGCTGAACTATGGCTACACCTTC.

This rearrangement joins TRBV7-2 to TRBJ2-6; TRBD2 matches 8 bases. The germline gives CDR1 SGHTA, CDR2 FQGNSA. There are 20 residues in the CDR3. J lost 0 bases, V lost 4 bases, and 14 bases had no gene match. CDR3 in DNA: TGTGCCAGCAGCTCGAGTATGAGACCCGGGACTAGCTCTGGGGCCAACGTCCTGACTTTC. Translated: CASSSSMRPGTSSGANVLTF.

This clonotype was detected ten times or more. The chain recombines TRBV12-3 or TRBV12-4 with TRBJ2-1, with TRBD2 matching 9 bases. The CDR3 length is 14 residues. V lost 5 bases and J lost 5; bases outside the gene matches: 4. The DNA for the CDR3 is TGTGCCAGCAGTCCTAGCGGGGTTAACAATGAGCAGTTCTTC. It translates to CASSPSGVNNEQFF.